This T cell receptor beta chain stems from a study of T cell repertoires in ileal Crohn's disease. At the level of the study: Operated complications were stricturing disease (roughly 61%) and penetrating disease (approximately 39%). Around 0.45 micrograms of biopsy DNA per sample underwent TCRB immunosequencing. Findings of the study overall: Mucosal expansions were suggested to be mainly CD8 T cells. Clonality above 26.8% at surgery always came with endoscopic recurrence.

Indicated time point: proximal margin of the surgical specimen (macroscopically non-inflamed). Regarding this clone: Its antigen is not identified.

This table comes from immunoSEQ multiplex PCR, and its TCRdb copy is limited to in-frame clones, with some not included. The table records 5,500 to 9,000 clones, roughly 70% of them present only once. The sequence derives from an adult with Crohn's disease. Specimen: ileal tissue.

CDR3 nucleotide sequence: TGTGCCAGCAGCCACCGTGGCCAGCCCCAGCATTTT. It yields the protein CASSHRGQPQHF. This chain connects TRBV7-2 to TRBJ1-5, with D unclear. The CDR3 is 12 amino acids. In germline, CDR1 is SGHTA, CDR2 FQGNSA. Trimming removed 5 bases from V and 7 bases from J, with 9 bases in between.